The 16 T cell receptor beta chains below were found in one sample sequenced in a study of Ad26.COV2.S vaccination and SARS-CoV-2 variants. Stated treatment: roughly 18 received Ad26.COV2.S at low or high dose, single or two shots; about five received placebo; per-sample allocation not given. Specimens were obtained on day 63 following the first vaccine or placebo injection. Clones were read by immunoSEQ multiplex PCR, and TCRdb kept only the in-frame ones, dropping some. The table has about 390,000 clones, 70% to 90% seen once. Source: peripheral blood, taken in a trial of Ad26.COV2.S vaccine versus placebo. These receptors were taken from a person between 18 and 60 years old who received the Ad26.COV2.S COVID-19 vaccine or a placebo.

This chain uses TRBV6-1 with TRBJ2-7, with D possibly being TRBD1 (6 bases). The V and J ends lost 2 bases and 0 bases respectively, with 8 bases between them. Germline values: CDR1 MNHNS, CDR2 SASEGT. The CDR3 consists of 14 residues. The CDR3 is CASSEQQGSYEQYF. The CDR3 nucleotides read TGTGCCAGCAGTGAACAACAGGGCTCCTACGAGCAGTACTTC.

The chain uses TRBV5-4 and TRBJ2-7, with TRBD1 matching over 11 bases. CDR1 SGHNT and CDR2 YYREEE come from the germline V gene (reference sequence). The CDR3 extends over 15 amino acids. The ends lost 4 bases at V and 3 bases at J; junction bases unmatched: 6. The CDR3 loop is CASSLGGTGGYEQYF. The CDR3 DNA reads TGTGCCAGCAGCCTTGGGGGGACAGGGGGCTACGAGCAGTACTTC.

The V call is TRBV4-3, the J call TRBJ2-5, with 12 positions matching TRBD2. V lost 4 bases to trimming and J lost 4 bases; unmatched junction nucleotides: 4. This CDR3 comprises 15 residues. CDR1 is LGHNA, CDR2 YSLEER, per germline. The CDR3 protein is CASSRSLAGGETQYF. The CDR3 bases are TGCGCCAGCAGCCGCTCACTAGCGGGGGGAGAGACCCAGTACTTC.

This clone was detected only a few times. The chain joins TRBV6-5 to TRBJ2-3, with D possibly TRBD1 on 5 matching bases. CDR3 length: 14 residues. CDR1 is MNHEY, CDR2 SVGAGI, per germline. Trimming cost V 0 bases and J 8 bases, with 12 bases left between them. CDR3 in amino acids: CASSYSRFGATQYF. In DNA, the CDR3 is TGTGCCAGCAGTTACTCGAGGTTTGGGGCTACGCAGTATTTT.

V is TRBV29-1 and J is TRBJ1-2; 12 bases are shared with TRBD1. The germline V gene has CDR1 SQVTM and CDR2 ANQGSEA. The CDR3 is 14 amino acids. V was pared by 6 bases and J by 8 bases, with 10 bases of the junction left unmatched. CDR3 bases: TGCAGCGTCGCCCCGGGACAGGGGGCAAAAGGCTACACCTTC. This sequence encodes CSVAPGQGAKGYTF.

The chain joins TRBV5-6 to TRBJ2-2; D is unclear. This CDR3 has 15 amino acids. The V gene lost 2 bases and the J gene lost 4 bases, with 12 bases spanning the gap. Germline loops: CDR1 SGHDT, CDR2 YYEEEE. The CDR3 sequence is CASSFAYLVTGELFF. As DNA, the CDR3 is TGTGCCAGCAGCTTTGCGTACCTCGTCACCGGGGAGCTGTTTTTT.

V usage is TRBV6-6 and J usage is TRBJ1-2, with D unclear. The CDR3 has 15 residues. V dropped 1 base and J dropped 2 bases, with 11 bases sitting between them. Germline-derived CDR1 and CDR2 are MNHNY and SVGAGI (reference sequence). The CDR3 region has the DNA TGTGCCAGCAGTTACTACCAGACGGACAACTATGGCTACACCTTC. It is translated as CASSYYQTDNYGYTF.

The CDR3 loop reads CASSFPPGDKAFF. In nucleotides, the CDR3 is TGTGCCAGCAGTTTTCCCCCGGGGGACAAAGCTTTCTTT. The chain carries TRBV12-3 or TRBV12-4 and TRBJ1-1; a weak D match, TRBD1 (6 bases). Deletions cut 3 bases from V and 9 bases from J, with 14 bases between. The CDR3 has 13 amino acids.

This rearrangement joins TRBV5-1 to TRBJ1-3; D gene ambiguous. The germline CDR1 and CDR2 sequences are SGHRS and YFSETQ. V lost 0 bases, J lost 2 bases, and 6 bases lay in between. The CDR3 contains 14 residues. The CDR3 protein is CASSLAGTGNTIYF. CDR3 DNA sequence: TGCGCCAGCAGCTTGGCCGGGACTGGAAACACCATATATTTT.

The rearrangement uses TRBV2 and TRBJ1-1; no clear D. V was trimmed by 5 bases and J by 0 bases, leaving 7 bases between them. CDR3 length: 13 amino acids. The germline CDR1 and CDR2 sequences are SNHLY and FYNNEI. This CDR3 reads CASSQEVNTEAFF. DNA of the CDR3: TGTGCCAGCAGTCAAGAAGTGAACACTGAAGCTTTCTTT. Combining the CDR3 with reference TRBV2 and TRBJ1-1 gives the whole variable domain EPEVTQTPSHQVTQMGQEVILRCVPISNHLYFYWYRQILGQKVEFLVSFYNNEISEKSEIFDDQFSVERPDGSNFTLKIRSTKLEDSAMYFCASSQEVNTEAFFGQGTRLTVV.

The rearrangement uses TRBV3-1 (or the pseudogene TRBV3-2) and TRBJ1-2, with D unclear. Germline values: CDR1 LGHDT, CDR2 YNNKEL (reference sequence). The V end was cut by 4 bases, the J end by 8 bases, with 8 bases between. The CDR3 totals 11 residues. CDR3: CASSRDGGYTF. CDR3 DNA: TGTGCCAGCAGCCGCGACGGGGGCTACACCTTC.

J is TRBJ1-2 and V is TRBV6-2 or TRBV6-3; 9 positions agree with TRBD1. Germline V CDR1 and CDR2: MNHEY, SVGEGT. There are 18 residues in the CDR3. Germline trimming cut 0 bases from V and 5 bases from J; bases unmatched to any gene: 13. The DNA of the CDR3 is TGTGCCAGCAGTTACTCGAACCATGACAGGGGGAGAGAATATGGCTACACCTTC. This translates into CASSYSNHDRGREYGYTF.

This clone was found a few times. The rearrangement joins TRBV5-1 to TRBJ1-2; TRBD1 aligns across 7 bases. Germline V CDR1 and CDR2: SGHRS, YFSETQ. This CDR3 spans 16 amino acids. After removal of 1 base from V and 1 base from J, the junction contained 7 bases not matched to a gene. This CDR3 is CASSLTTAGGNYGYTF. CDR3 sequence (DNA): TGCGCCAGCAGCTTGACTACGGCAGGGGGTAACTATGGCTACACCTTC.

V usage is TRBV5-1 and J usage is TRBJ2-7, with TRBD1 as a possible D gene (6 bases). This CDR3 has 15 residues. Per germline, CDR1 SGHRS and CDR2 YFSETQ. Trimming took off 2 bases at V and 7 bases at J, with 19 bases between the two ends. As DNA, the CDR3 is TGCGCCAGCAGCTTAGGGCCAGGGGAAGTCTATGAGCAGTACTTC. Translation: CASSLGPGEVYEQYF.

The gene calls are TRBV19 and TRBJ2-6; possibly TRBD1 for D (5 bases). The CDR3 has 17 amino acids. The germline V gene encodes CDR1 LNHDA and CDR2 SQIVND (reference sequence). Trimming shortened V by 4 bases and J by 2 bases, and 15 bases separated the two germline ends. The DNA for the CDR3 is TGTGCCAGTAGTACAGGGTCCCGTTTGACTGGGGCCAACGTCCTGACTTTC. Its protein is CASSTGSRLTGANVLTF.

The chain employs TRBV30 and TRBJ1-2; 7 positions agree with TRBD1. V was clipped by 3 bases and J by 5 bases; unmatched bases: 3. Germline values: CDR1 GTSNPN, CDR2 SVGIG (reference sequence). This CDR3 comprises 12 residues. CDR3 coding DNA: TGTGCCTGGAGAGCCAGGGGGTATGGCTACACCTTC. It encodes CAWRARGYGYTF.